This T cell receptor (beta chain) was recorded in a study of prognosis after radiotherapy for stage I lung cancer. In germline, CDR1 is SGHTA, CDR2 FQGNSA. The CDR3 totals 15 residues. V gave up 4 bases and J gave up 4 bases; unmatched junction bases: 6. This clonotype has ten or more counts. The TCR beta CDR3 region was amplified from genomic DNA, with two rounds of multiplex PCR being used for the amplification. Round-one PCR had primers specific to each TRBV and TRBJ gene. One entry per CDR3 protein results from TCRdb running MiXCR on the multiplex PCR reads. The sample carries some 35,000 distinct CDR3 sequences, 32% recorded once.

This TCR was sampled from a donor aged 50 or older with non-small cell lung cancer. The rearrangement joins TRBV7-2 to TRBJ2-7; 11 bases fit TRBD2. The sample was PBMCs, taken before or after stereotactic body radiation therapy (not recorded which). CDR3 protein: CASSWVAGGQYEQYF. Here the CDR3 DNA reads TGTGCCAGCAGCTGGGTAGCGGGGGGGCAGTACGAGCAGTACTTC.